These T cell receptor beta chains were read from a single sample in a study of blood T cell repertoires in COVID-19. Only in-frame clones appear in the TCRdb table, and some are missing; sequencing was by immunoSEQ multiplex PCR. The sample shows roughly 120,000 clones, roughly nine tenths of them seen only once. The sample consisted of peripheral blood. Receptor source: a man in his 70s who had recovered from COVID-19. Each CDR3 is given with its conserved first and last residue. A D gene is named only where the DNA matches it firmly. The size field is filled for only some rows; it gives once, few, many or a size class.

v_gene	d_gene	abundance	j_gene	CDR3aa	CDR3nt
TRBV7-8	-	-	TRBJ2-7	CASGIRPGNYEQYF	TGTGCCAGCGGGATCCGACCGGGGAACTACGAGCAGTACTTC
TRBV4-3	-	-	TRBJ2-1	CASSQDRTAYNEQFF	TGCGCCAGCAGCCAAGATAGGACAGCCTACAATGAGCAGTTCTTC
TRBV13	TRBD2	few	TRBJ2-7	CASSPRDSGSSYEQYF	TGTGCCAGCAGCCCCCGAGATAGCGGGAGCTCCTACGAGCAGTACTTC
TRBV29-1	TRBD2	-	TRBJ2-3	CSVQGLAGSTDTQYF	TGCAGCGTTCAGGGACTAGCGGGATCCACAGATACGCAGTATTTT
TRBV4-1	TRBD2	-	TRBJ2-1	CASSIGLAPVEQFF	TGCGCCAGCAGCATTGGACTAGCGCCGGTGGAGCAGTTCTTC
TRBV29-1	TRBD2	once	TRBJ2-1	CSVEAPGLAGASYNEQFF	TGCAGCGTTGAAGCCCCCGGACTAGCGGGAGCGTCTTACAATGAGCAGTTCTTC
TRBV28	TRBD1	-	TRBJ2-1	CATNRDRGHNEQFF	TGTGCCACAAACCGGGACAGGGGACACAATGAGCAGTTCTTC
TRBV7-3	-	-	TRBJ1-6	CASSLDSSYNSPLHF	TGTGCCAGCAGCTTAGACAGCTCCTATAATTCACCCCTCCACTTT
TRBV24-1	-	-	TRBJ2-1	CATSDLRGYNEQFF	TGTGCCACCAGTGATCTGAGGGGGTACAATGAGCAGTTCTTC
TRBV18	TRBD1	-	TRBJ1-1	CASSPPSDRGQAFF	TGTGCCAGCTCACCACCGAGTGACAGGGGGCAAGCTTTCTTT
TRBV5-1	-	-	TRBJ2-1	CASSSVTYSYNEQFF	TGCGCCAGCAGCTCGGTTACCTACTCCTACAATGAGCAGTTCTTC
TRBV11-2	TRBD1	once	TRBJ2-7	CASSIRDRILYEQYF	TGTGCCAGCAGCATCCGGGACAGAATTCTATACGAGCAGTACTTC
TRBV3-1/TRBV3-2	TRBD1	-	TRBJ1-4	CASSHHTGVREKLFF	TGTGCCAGCAGCCACCACACAGGGGTTAGGGAAAAACTGTTTTTT
TRBV5-4	-	few	TRBJ2-7	CASSLAAGDYEQYF	TGTGCCAGCAGCTTGGCGGCAGGGGACTACGAGCAGTACTTC
TRBV5-1	TRBD1	-	TRBJ1-2	CASSPQGQEGYTF	TGCGCCAGCAGCCCTCAGGGACAGGAGGGATACACCTTC
TRBV6-6	-	-	TRBJ2-3	CASSPPAGLKSTDTQYF	TGTGCCAGCAGTCCCCCGGCGGGGCTAAAAAGCACAGATACGCAGTATTTT
TRBV5-1	-	-	TRBJ2-7	CASRDGDNYEQYF	TGCGCCAGCAGGGACGGGGACAACTACGAGCAGTACTTC
TRBV29-1	-	-	TRBJ2-2	CSATPRFTGELFF	TGCAGCGCAACACCACGTTTCACCGGGGAGCTGTTTTTT